This T cell receptor beta chain was identified in a study of somatic mutations in cytotoxic T cells in rheumatoid arthritis. V lost 5 bases, J lost 1 base, and 8 bases lay in between. This CDR3 has 13 residues. Germline V gives CDR1 LNHDA, CDR2 SQIVND (reference sequence). The protocol was immunoSEQ multiplex PCR, while the TCRdb copy is restricted to in-frame clones and leaves out a portion. This table has approximately 9,400 clones, about 84% appearing once. The chain joins TRBV19 to TRBJ2-5, with no clear D. The specimen sequenced was CD8+ T cells sorted from blood. The receptor's source is an adult with rheumatoid arthritis. The CDR3 region is CASSFGSQETQYF. Written as DNA, the CDR3 is TGTGCCAGTAGTTTTGGCAGCCAAGAGACCCAGTACTTC.